The clone carrying this T cell receptor (beta chain) was counted a single time. V lost 3 bases, J lost 4 bases, and 13 bases lay in between. Looked up from germline, CDR1 is SEHNR and CDR2 is FQNEAQ (reference sequence). The CDR3 contains 14 residues. This specimen comes from a study of shared clonotypes between healthy human individuals. Libraries were prepared by immunoSEQ multiplex PCR; TCRdb keeps only in-frame clonotypes and omits some of them. This sample yields about 680,000 clones, of which approximately 73% are seen a single time; around 2% belongs to the top ten. This sequence originates from a woman under 40 in good health. Sequencing used memory CD4+ T cells sorted from blood. This sample's subset: CD45RA-negative fraction. The rearrangement uses TRBV7-9 and TRBJ2-7; D may be TRBD1 (6 bases). CDR3 residues: CASSLTGEWYEQYF. The CDR3 coding sequence is TGTGCCAGCAGCTTGACAGGAGAATGGTACGAGCAGTACTTC.